This T cell receptor (beta chain) was documented in a study of beta chain features in type 1 diabetes. Whole-study results and caveats: It was among patients, rather than healthy donors, that naive, central memory and Treg TCRB repertoires appeared more similar. PCR, the amplification step, might favor shorter templates, equally in patients and controls.

CD4+ cells of the naive, central memory, regulatory and stem cell-like memory types were sorted via CD45RO/CCR7/CD25/CD127/CD95/CD27. Germline lookup yields CDR1 ENHRY and CDR2 SYGVKD. This CDR3 region has 16 residues. Trimming cost V 2 bases and J 5 bases; bases outside gene matches: 8. The isolated RNA, all of it, was reverse transcribed, so expressed TCRB transcripts were what got sequenced. There were 3 million to 4 million reads on average in the naive, central memory and regulatory T cell samples. The protocol was immunoSEQ multiplex PCR, while the TCRdb copy is restricted to in-frame clones and leaves out a portion. The sample shows 620,000 or so clones, 15% of them seen only once. Of note for this clone: Antigen specificity is unknown.

This chain connects TRBV10-3 to TRBJ2-2; 7 nucleotides line up with TRBD1. What was sequenced was naive CD4+ T cells from blood. The clonotype was recovered from a man aged 18 to 29 in good health. This CDR3 is CAISETRQGETGELFF. Written as DNA, the CDR3 is TGTGCCATCAGTGAGACGAGACAGGGAGAGACCGGGGAGCTGTTTTTT.